Listed here are 26 T cell receptor beta chains from one sample, sequenced in a study of blood T cells in healthy people across ages. PCR was performed a second time for about 7 to 12 cycles using a sample-barcoded 5' primer and a J-beta primer mix. TCRdb fed the 5' RACE reads into MiXCR, producing one record per CDR3 protein. Here the sample spans 1.5 million to 2 million distinct CDR3 sequences, about 50% being singletons. What was sequenced was blood. Receptors were obtained from a woman in her thirties or forties in good health.

The V and J genes are TRBV6-2 or TRBV6-3 and TRBJ2-4, with D unresolved. The DNA end favors TRBJ2-7, so the J call may be wrong. Germline CDR1 reads MNHEY; CDR2 reads SVGEGT. This CDR3 spans 12 amino acids. The CDR3 region is CASTRRPYEQYF. The CDR3 nucleotides are TGTGCCAGCACCCGAAGGCCCTACGAGCAGTACTTC.

This clonotype has a handful of counts. For the CDR3, the DNA is TGCGCCAGCAGCCAAGAGGTAGCGGGGAACACAGATACGCAGTATTTT. This encodes CASSQEVAGNTDTQYF. The V call is TRBV4-3, the J call TRBJ2-3, with 8 positions matching TRBD2. The CDR3 extends over 16 amino acids. From germline, CDR1 is LGHNA and CDR2 YSLEER. V shed 0 bases and J 2 bases; nucleotides not matched to a gene: 4.

This clonotype occurred a few times. The genes are TRBV20-1 and TRBJ2-1, with 10 nucleotides matching TRBD2. The CDR3 loop spans 14 amino acids. Losses at the gene ends were 3 bases for V and 5 bases for J; bases not matched to a gene: 4. The germline V gene has CDR1 DFQATT and CDR2 SNEGSKA (reference sequence). Here the CDR3 reads CSARERGGDNEQFF. CDR3 DNA: TGCAGTGCTAGGGAGCGGGGGGGAGACAATGAGCAGTTCTTC.

V gene TRBV28 combines with J gene TRBJ2-4; 9 bases agree with TRBD1. After removal of 6 bases from V and 15 bases from J, the junction contained 15 bases not matched to a gene. The CDR3 contains 14 residues. Germline V gene lookup returns CDR1 MDHEN and CDR2 SYDVKM. The CDR3 nucleotides read TGTGCCAGCAGGCCGGGACAGGGACACTACGAGCGGTACTTC. It codes for CASRPGQGHYERYF. The full variable domain, its missing parts supplied by reference TRBV28 and TRBJ2-4, is DVKVTQSSRYLVKRTGEKVFLECVQDMDHENMFWYRQDPGLGLRLIYFSYDVKMKEKGDIPEGYSVSREKKERFSLILESASTNQTSMYLCASRPGQGHYERYFGAGTRLSVL.

The chain carries TRBV9 and TRBJ1-2; TRBD1 agrees at 7 bases. The CDR3 has 14 amino acids. Germline loops: CDR1 SGDLS, CDR2 YYNGEE. V lost 3 bases and J lost 1; bases outside the gene matches: 3. CDR3 DNA: TGTGCCAGCAGCGCAACAGGGGTTAACTATGGCTACACCTTC. Amino acid sequence: CASSATGVNYGYTF.

The chain employs TRBV20-1 and TRBJ1-6; D ambiguous. Germline V gene lookup returns CDR1 DFQATT and CDR2 SNEGSKA (reference sequence). V was pared by 0 bases and J by 7 bases, with 13 bases between. The CDR3 sequence is 15 residues long. The CDR3 DNA reads TGCAGTGCTAGAGAGGGAATACATCGGAATTCACCCCTCCACTTT. Translating gives CSAREGIHRNSPLHF.

This clonotype was seen a handful of times. The V and J genes are TRBV7-2 and TRBJ2-1; 14 bases are a match to TRBD2. This CDR3 has 19 residues. V shed 5 bases and J 7 bases; nucleotides not matched to a gene: 16. The germline CDR1 and CDR2 sequences are SGHTA and FQGNSA. The CDR3 region is CASSTEGTSGGGFRNEQFF. In DNA, the CDR3 is TGTGCCAGCAGCACCGAGGGGACTAGCGGGGGCGGATTCCGGAATGAGCAGTTCTTC.

This chain uses TRBV20-1 with TRBJ2-3; D may correspond to TRBD1 or TRBD2 (6 bases each). The CDR3 runs to 15 residues. Germline V gene data show CDR1 as DFQATT and CDR2 as SNEGSKA (reference sequence). V shed 7 bases and J shed 1 base, with 18 bases lying between them. This chain's CDR3 is CSVKGVGGGTDTQYF. CDR3 in DNA: TGCAGTGTTAAAGGGGTCGGGGGCGGCACAGATACGCAGTATTTT.

This clonotype has only one observation. The J gene is TRBJ2-3, the V gene TRBV7-2; D ambiguous. This CDR3 region has 14 residues. V lost 5 bases to trimming and J lost 5 bases, with 14 bases between them. Per the germline V gene, CDR1 is SGHTA and CDR2 is FQGNSA. The CDR3 DNA sequence: TGTGCCAGCAGCCCACAACGGTCGGGAGATACGCAGTATTTT. It encodes CASSPQRSGDTQYF.

This clonotype came up a few times. The chain uses TRBV7-2 and TRBJ2-5; no clear D gene. The ends were cut back, 2 bases at V and 11 bases at J, with 15 bases in the middle. CDR3 length: 13 amino acids. Germline assignment: CDR1 SGHTA and CDR2 FQGNSA. The CDR3 loop reads CASSLYQLGEQYF. The CDR3 DNA follows: TGTGCCAGCAGCTTATATCAGCTAGGAGAGCAGTACTTC.

As concerns this clonotype: Germline is not matched at one junction end, which may reflect a read error. The chain carries TRBV10-3 and TRBJ2-5; 7 bases are a match to TRBD2. The germline CDR1 and CDR2 sequences are ENHRY and SYGVKD. The CDR3 spans 14 residues. CDR3: CATSEGSGVETQYF. The CDR3 DNA follows: TGTGCCACCAGTGAGGGAAGCGGGGTAGAGACCCAGTACTTC.

The chain carries TRBV6-5 and TRBJ1-4, with a tentative D call TRBD1 (5 bases). Trimming removed 5 bases from V and 0 bases from J, with 10 bases in between. The germline V gene encodes CDR1 MNHEY and CDR2 SVGAGI. CDR3 length: 15 amino acids. The CDR3 region is CASSTDRTTNEKLFF. For the CDR3, the DNA is TGTGCCAGCAGTACCGACAGAACAACTAATGAAAAACTGTTTTTT.

The genes are TRBV7-9 and TRBJ2-7; 8 nucleotides agree with TRBD1. The CDR3 extends over 13 amino acids. The germline V gene encodes CDR1 SEHNR and CDR2 FQNEAQ (reference sequence). After removal of 8 bases from V and 6 bases from J, the junction contained 9 bases not matched to a gene. The CDR3 DNA reads as TGTGCCAGCGCCGGGCAGGGGGCCTCCGAGCAGTACTTC. Translating it yields CASAGQGASEQYF.

This clonotype was seen more than once but under ten times. This chain uses TRBV24-1 with TRBJ1-5; TRBD1 agrees at 9 bases. The CDR3 consists of 14 residues. V shed 7 bases, J shed 4 bases, and the junction held 4 bases outside the gene matches. Germline loops: CDR1 KGHDR, CDR2 SFDVKD. The CDR3 loop reads CATSSGQGNQPQHF. The CDR3 DNA reads as TGTGCCACCAGCTCCGGACAGGGGAATCAGCCCCAGCATTTT.

The rearrangement joins TRBV28 to TRBJ1-2, with D perhaps TRBD1 (6 bases). CDR1 is MDHEN and CDR2 is SYDVKM in the germline V gene. The CDR3 sequence is 15 residues long. The germline V and J ends were trimmed by 7 bases and 0 bases, with 15 bases remaining between them. DNA of the CDR3: TGTGCCAGCATCACTCAGGGGCCGGCTAACTATGGCTACACCTTC. This encodes CASITQGPANYGYTF.

In DNA, the CDR3 is TGTGCCAGCAGTTTGATTCCTCCGGGCCCCAACATGAACACTGAAGCTTTCTTT. Its translation is CASSLIPPGPNMNTEAFF. The V call is TRBV28, the J call TRBJ1-1; the D is unclear. The V end lost 3 bases, the J end lost 0 bases, and 20 bases lay between the germline ends. The CDR3 has 18 amino acids. The germline V gene has CDR1 MDHEN and CDR2 SYDVKM.

The chain couples TRBV25-1 to TRBJ1-5, with TRBD1 identical over 7 bases. Germline V gives CDR1 MGHDK, CDR2 SYGVNS. The ends lost 2 bases at V and 3 bases at J; junction bases unmatched: 4. CDR3 length equals 15 residues. Written as DNA, the CDR3 is TGTGCCAGCAGTGAAACCGGGACAGTCAATCAGCCCCAGCATTTT. It translates to CASSETGTVNQPQHF.

The DNA of the CDR3 is TGTGCCAGCAGTGTGAGGGACGAGCGGTACTTC. It encodes CASSVRDERYF. The chain uses TRBV2 and TRBJ2-5, with D perhaps being TRBD1 or TRBD2 (5 bases each). CDR3 length equals 11 residues. The V and J ends lost 4 bases and 13 bases respectively, with 13 bases between them. Germline V gene data show CDR1 as SNHLY and CDR2 as FYNNEI. The variable domain in full, completed from reference TRBV2 and TRBJ2-5, reads EPEVTQTPSHQVTQMGQEVILRCVPISNHLYFYWYRQILGQKVEFLVSFYNNEISEKSEIFDDQFSVERPDGSNFTLKIRSTKLEDSAMYFCASSVRDERYFGPGTRLLVL.

The CDR3 sequence is CASSGSGASRSTQYF. Written as DNA, the CDR3 is TGTGCCAGCAGCGGCAGTGGGGCGTCCCGGTCGACCCAGTACTTC. V usage is TRBV7-9 and J usage is TRBJ2-4; D possibly corresponds to TRBD1 (5 bases). The J call may be in error: the DNA end matches TRBJ2-5 better. Germline V lookup: CDR1 SEHNR, CDR2 FQNEAQ (reference sequence). The CDR3 runs to 15 residues.

The chain links TRBV6-6 to TRBJ1-5, with TRBD1 identical over 8 bases. Germline V lookup: CDR1 MNHNY, CDR2 SVGAGI (reference sequence). Trimming took 2 bases from V and 2 from J; bases not matched to a gene: 5. The CDR3 contains 16 residues. Here the CDR3 reads CASSYRTGSGNQPQHF. CDR3 sequence (DNA): TGTGCCAGCAGTTACAGGACAGGGTCAGGCAATCAGCCCCAGCATTTT.

This clonotype occurred once. The chain recombines TRBV2 with TRBJ2-4; D call uncertain. The DNA end is more similar to TRBJ2-5, so the J call may be wrong. There are 14 residues in the CDR3. Germline V CDR1 and CDR2: SNHLY, FYNNEI. The chain's CDR3 is CASSERQVKETQYF. The CDR3 DNA is TGTGCCAGCAGTGAACGGCAGGTCAAAGAGACCCAGTACTTC.

On this clonotype: The junction differs from germline at one of its ends, possibly a read error. Here the CDR3 DNA reads TGCAGTGCAGGAGACAGGGGGTTGTATCAGCCCCGGCATTTT. Protein product: CSAGDRGLYQPRHF. This chain uses TRBV20-1 with TRBJ1-5; 9 bases are shared with TRBD1. This CDR3 region has 14 residues. From germline, CDR1 is DFQATT and CDR2 SNEGSKA (reference sequence).

CDR3 bases: TGCAGTGCTAGGGGCGGGGGACAGGGGTCGAATGAGCAGTTCTTC. Its protein product is CSARGGGQGSNEQFF. The chain carries TRBV20-1 and TRBJ2-1; TRBD1 matches 10 bases. The CDR3 spans 15 residues. The V and J ends lost 3 bases and 7 bases, in that order; junction bases with no gene match: 9. Germline CDR1 DFQATT, CDR2 SNEGSKA (reference sequence).

The sample holds a few counts of this clonotype. V gene TRBV11-1 combines with J gene TRBJ2-5, with TRBD1 identical over 9 bases. Trimming removed 8 bases from V and 2 bases from J; junction bases left unmatched: 12. The CDR3 length is 16 residues. Germline-derived CDR1 and CDR2 are SGHAT and FQDESV (reference sequence). The CDR3 sequence: CASATSDRGNQETQYF. CDR3 bases: TGTGCCAGCGCTACATCCGACAGGGGGAATCAAGAGACCCAGTACTTC.

V is TRBV4-1 and J is TRBJ1-5; D is unclear. Trimming took off 2 bases at V and 0 bases at J, with 8 bases between the two ends. Looked up from germline, CDR1 is MGHRA and CDR2 is YSYEKL. The CDR3 runs 15 residues. In DNA form, the CDR3 reads TGCGCCAGCAGCCAAAAGGACCTTAGCAATCAGCCCCAGCATTTT. Its protein is CASSQKDLSNQPQHF.

The chain is built from TRBV3-1 and TRBJ2-1, with TRBD2 matching over 13 bases. J lost 7 bases, V lost 5 bases, and 2 bases had no gene match. CDR1 is LGHDT and CDR2 is YNNKEL in the germline V gene (reference sequence). The CDR3 consists of 14 residues. CDR3 amino acids: CASSALAGGNEQFF. DNA for the CDR3: TGTGCCAGCAGCGCACTAGCGGGGGGGAATGAGCAGTTCTTC.